One sample yielded the 3 T cell receptor beta chains listed below, sequenced in a study of control samples from healthy donors and cancer patients. Repertoires were generated with immunoSEQ multiplex PCR, while TCRdb's copy carries only in-frame clones and drops some. The sample includes some 170,000 clones, roughly 94% of them seen just once. The specimen sequenced was PBMCs. The receptors stem from a man aged 55 to 70 with colorectal cancer.

The V gene is TRBV25-1, the J gene TRBJ1-1; D gene ambiguous. V gave up 0 bases and J gave up 2 bases, with 1 base separating them. This CDR3 is 12 amino acids long. Looked up from germline, CDR1 is MGHDK and CDR2 is SYGVNS. The CDR3 DNA reads TGTGCCAGCAGTGAATATAACACTGAAGCTTTCTTT. Translating gives CASSEYNTEAFF.

This chain joins TRBV6-5 and TRBJ1-4, with D tentatively TRBD1 (5 bases). Germline loops: CDR1 MNHEY, CDR2 SVGAGI. Trimming removed 4 bases at V and 8 bases at J, with 11 bases between. This CDR3 contains 13 residues. The CDR3 sequence: CASSLIRGEKLFF. CDR3 coding DNA: TGTGCCAGCAGTTTAATCCGGGGGGAAAAACTGTTTTTT.

The chain links TRBV4-1 to TRBJ1-2; TRBD1 is a possible D gene (6 bases). CDR3 length: 14 amino acids. V dropped 1 base and J dropped 5 bases, with 11 bases sitting between them. Germline V gives CDR1 MGHRA, CDR2 YSYEKL. The chain's CDR3 is CASSQAPQGYGYTF. In nucleotides, the CDR3 is TGCGCCAGCAGCCAAGCCCCACAGGGATATGGCTACACCTTC.